The clone carrying this T cell receptor beta chain was detected once. Its specificity is not known. The data stem from a study of T cells in Graves' hyperthyroidism and ophthalmopathy. Study findings and constraints: A model using 13 V-J features told ophthalmopathy apart from stable hyperthyroidism.

From RNA transcripts, TCR beta CDR3 regions were amplified. When the TCR CDR3 underwent first-round RT-PCR, the HTBI primer set was used. TCRdb used MiXCR to reprocess the multiplex PCR reads, holding one entry per CDR3 protein. The sample holds approximately 640,000 distinct CDR3 sequences, about 45% seen once. CDR3 length: 13 residues. The germline CDR1 and CDR2 sequences are DFQATT and SNEGSKA (reference sequence). With 1 base removed from V and 4 bases from J, the gap between germline ends came to 7 bases. Uncontrolled infection, other autoimmune disease, pregnancy and lactation each barred patients from inclusion. Clinical symptoms, serum thyroxine, TRAb, thyroid ultrasound and orbital computed tomography informed diagnoses.

The chain is built from TRBV20-1 and TRBJ2-2; a weak D match, TRBD2 (6 bases). The sequence derives from an adult man with Graves' disease, either hyperthyroidism or ophthalmopathy (not recorded which). The sequencing input was peripheral blood or thyroid tissue (not recorded which). CDR3 sequence (DNA): TGCAGTGCTAGAGTGGGGGGCACCGGGGAGCTGTTTTTT. This sequence encodes CSARVGGTGELFF.